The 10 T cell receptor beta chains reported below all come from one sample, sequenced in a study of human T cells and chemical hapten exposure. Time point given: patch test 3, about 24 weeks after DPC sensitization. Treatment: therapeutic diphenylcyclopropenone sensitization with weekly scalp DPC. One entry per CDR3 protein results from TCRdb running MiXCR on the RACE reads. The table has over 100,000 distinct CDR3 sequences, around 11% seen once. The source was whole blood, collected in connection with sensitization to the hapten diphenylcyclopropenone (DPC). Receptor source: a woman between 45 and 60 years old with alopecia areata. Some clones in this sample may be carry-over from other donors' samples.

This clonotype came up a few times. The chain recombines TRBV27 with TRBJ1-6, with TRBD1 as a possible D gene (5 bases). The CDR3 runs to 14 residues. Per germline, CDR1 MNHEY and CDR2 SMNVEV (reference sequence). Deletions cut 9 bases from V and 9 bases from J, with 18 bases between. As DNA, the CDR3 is TGTGCCAGTACCCCTTCGACAGAGAGTTCACCCCTCCACTTT. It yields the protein CASTPSTESSPLHF.

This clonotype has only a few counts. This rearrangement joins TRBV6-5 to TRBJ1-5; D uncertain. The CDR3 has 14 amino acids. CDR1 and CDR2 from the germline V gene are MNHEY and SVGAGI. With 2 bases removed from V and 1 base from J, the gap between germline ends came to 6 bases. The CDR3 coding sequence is TGTGCCAGCAGTTACGGGGTCAGCAATCAGCCCCAGCATTTT. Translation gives CASSYGVSNQPQHF.

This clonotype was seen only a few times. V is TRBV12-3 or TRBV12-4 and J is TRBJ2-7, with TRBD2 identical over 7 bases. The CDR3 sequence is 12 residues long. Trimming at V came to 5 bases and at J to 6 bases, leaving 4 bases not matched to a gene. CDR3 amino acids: CASSTWGGEQYF. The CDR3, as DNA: TGTGCCAGCAGTACTTGGGGGGGCGAGCAGTACTTC.

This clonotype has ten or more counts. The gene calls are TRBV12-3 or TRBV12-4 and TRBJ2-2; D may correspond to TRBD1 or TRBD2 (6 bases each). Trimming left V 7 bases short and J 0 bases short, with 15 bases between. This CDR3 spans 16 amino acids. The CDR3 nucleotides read TGTGCCAGCATCATGCTGGGGGGCGCGAACACCGGGGAGCTGTTTTTT. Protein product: CASIMLGGANTGELFF.

The CDR3: CASTGGGTDTQYF. Written as DNA, the CDR3 is TGTGCCAGCACGGGGGGGGGCACAGATACGCAGTATTTT. V usage is TRBV5-4 and J usage is TRBJ2-3; TRBD2 agrees at 8 bases. Per the germline V gene, CDR1 is SGHNT and CDR2 is YYREEE (reference sequence). The CDR3 spans 13 residues. J lost 1 base, V lost 6 bases, and 1 base had no gene match. The full variable domain, with the rest looked up from reference TRBV5-4 and TRBJ2-3, is ETGVTQSPTHLIKTRGQQVTLRCSSQSGHNTVSWYQQALGQGPQFIFQYYREEENGRGNFPPRFSGLQFPNYSSELNVNALELDDSALYLCASTGGGTDTQYFGPGTRLTVL.

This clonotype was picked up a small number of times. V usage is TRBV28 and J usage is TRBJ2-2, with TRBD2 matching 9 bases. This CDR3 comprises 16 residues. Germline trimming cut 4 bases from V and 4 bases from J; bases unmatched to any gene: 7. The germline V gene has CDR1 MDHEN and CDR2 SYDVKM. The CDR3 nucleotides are TGTGCCAGCAGTTCCCAGCGGGAGGACGTCACCGGGGAGCTGTTTTTT. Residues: CASSSQREDVTGELFF. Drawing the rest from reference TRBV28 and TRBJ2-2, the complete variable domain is DVKVTQSSRYLVKRTGEKVFLECVQDMDHENMFWYRQDPGLGLRLIYFSYDVKMKEKGDIPEGYSVSREKKERFSLILESASTNQTSMYLCASSSQREDVTGELFFGEGSRLTVL.

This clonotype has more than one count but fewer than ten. CDR3 DNA sequence: TGTGCCAGCAGCGTCCCCGGGGGCACAGATACGCAGTATTTT. This translates into CASSVPGGTDTQYF. The chain links TRBV3-1 to TRBJ2-3; D is possibly TRBD2 (5 bases). Deletions cut 5 bases from V and 1 base from J, with 10 bases between. Germline lookup yields CDR1 LGHDT and CDR2 YNNKEL (reference sequence). CDR3 length: 14 residues.

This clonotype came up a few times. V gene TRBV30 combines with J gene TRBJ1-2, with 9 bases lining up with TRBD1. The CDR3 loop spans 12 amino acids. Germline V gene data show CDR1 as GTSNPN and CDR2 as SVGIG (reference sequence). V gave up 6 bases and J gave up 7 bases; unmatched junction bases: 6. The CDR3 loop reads CACSGTGFGYTF. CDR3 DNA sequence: TGTGCCTGCTCCGGGACAGGGTTTGGCTACACCTTC.

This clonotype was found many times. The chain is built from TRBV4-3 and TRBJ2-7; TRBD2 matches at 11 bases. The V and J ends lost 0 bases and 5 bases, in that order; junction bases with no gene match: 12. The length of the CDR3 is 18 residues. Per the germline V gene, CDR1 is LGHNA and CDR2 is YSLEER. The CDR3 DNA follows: TGCGCCAGCAGCCAAGATCCCGTCGAACTAGCGGGAGTACACGAGCAGTACTTC. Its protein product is CASSQDPVELAGVHEQYF.

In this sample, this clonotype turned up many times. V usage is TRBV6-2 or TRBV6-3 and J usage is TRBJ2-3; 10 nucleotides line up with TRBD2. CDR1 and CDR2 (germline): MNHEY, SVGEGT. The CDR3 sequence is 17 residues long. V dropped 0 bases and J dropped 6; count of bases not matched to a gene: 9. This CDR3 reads CASSYSSGRAITDTQYF. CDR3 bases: TGTGCCAGCAGTTACTCCAGCGGGAGGGCCATAACGGATACGCAGTATTTT.